These 17 T cell receptor beta chains share one sample of origin, sequenced in a study of control samples from healthy donors and cancer patients. Libraries were prepared by immunoSEQ multiplex PCR; TCRdb keeps only in-frame clonotypes and omits some of them. This sample's clone table lists about 200,000 clones. The source material was blood. The receptors were sampled from a woman in her thirties in good health.

The gene calls are TRBV4-2 and TRBJ2-7, with 10 bases aligning to TRBD1. Germline V gene data show CDR1 as LGHNA and CDR2 as YNFKEQ. This CDR3 has 15 residues. J gave up 3 bases and V 0 bases, and 2 bases lay outside the gene matches. The CDR3 loop is CASSQDRTGGYEQYF. The CDR3 nucleotides are TGTGCCAGCAGCCAAGATCGGACAGGGGGCTACGAGCAGTACTTC.

The chain joins TRBV28 to TRBJ2-7, with D perhaps matching TRBD1 or TRBD2 (5 bases each). The CDR3 is 14 residues long. The ends were cut back, 4 bases at V and 5 bases at J, with 15 bases in the middle. CDR1 MDHEN and CDR2 SYDVKM come from the germline V gene. CDR3 in amino acids: CASSSSGSYDEQYF. The CDR3 DNA sequence: TGTGCCAGCAGTTCCTCAGGGAGTTATGACGAGCAGTACTTC.

V and J are TRBV28 and TRBJ1-2; TRBD1 aligns across 9 bases. The CDR3 has 18 amino acids. Germline V gene data show CDR1 as MDHEN and CDR2 as SYDVKM. J gave up 4 bases and V 7 bases, and 19 bases lay outside the gene matches. The CDR3 DNA reads TGTGCCAGCACCGGACAGGGGTGGATGGAGAAGGGTCCCTATGGCTACACCTTC. As protein: CASTGQGWMEKGPYGYTF.

The chain recombines TRBV30 with TRBJ1-2, with a possible D match to TRBD1 (6 bases). The CDR3 totals 14 residues. Per the germline V gene, CDR1 is GTSNPN and CDR2 is SVGIG (reference sequence). Trimming removed 1 base from V and 5 bases from J, with 14 bases in between. CDR3 nucleotides: TGTGCCTGGAGTGCAGGTACAGGGTGGTATGGCTACACCTTC. It yields the protein CAWSAGTGWYGYTF. The full variable domain, with the rest looked up from reference TRBV30 and TRBJ1-2, is SQTIHQWPATLVQPVGSPLSLECTVEGTSNPNLYWYRQAAGRGLQLLFYSVGIGQISSEVPQNLSASRPQDRQFILSSKKLLLSDSGFYLCAWSAGTGWYGYTFGSGTRLTVV.

This chain links TRBV18 with TRBJ1-2; D is undetermined. Germline CDR1 KGHSH, CDR2 LQKENI. This CDR3 has 15 residues. Trimming stripped 2 bases from V and 6 bases from J, with 16 bases between. The CDR3 nucleotides read TGTGCCAGCTCACCAATTACGTCTGGCCTTGATGGCTACACCTTC. The encoded protein is CASSPITSGLDGYTF.

The rearrangement joins TRBV5-1 to TRBJ1-2; 10 nucleotides agree with TRBD1. With 5 bases clipped from V and 4 bases from J, the junction kept 11 bases outside the gene matches. The CDR3 runs to 16 residues. The germline gives CDR1 SGHRS, CDR2 YFSETQ. The CDR3 DNA reads as TGCGCCAGCAGTGAGTTCTTCGGGACAGGGGTCTATGGCTACACCTTC. Amino acids: CASSEFFGTGVYGYTF.

The chain combines TRBV24-1 with TRBJ2-5; the match to TRBD2 covers 13 bases. Germline CDR1 reads KGHDR; CDR2 reads SFDVKD. This CDR3 has 18 residues. After removal of 4 bases from V and 2 bases from J, the junction contained 9 bases not matched to a gene. The CDR3 DNA sequence: TGTGCCACCAGTGACACGAGACTAGCGGGGGGCTCACAAGAGACCCAGTACTTC. It yields the protein CATSDTRLAGGSQETQYF.

The rearrangement joins TRBV6-5 to TRBJ1-2, with D perhaps matching TRBD1 (5 bases). There are 16 residues in the CDR3. The V and J ends lost 2 bases and 6 bases respectively, with 19 bases between them. The germline gives CDR1 MNHEY, CDR2 SVGAGI. CDR3 sequence (DNA): TGTGCCAGCAGTTACCGAAGACAGAAGGGAGGGGATGGCTACACCTTC. Translated, it gives CASSYRRQKGGDGYTF.

The chain combines TRBV19 with TRBJ2-7; D remains unclear. Trimming stripped 3 bases from V and 3 bases from J, with 12 bases between. Germline V gene sequence: CDR1 LNHDA, CDR2 SQIVND (reference sequence). The CDR3 consists of 14 residues. Here the CDR3 DNA reads TGTGCCAGTAGTATCGGGTCCTATCACTACGAGCAGTACTTC. Translation: CASSIGSYHYEQYF.

The chain employs TRBV18 and TRBJ1-1, with D perhaps matching TRBD1 (6 bases). Germline lookup yields CDR1 KGHSH and CDR2 LQKENI. The CDR3 is made up of 16 amino acids. V lost 3 bases, J lost 1 base, and 15 bases lay in between. The DNA for the CDR3 is TGTGCCAGCTCACCGCCTGTACAGGGTGAGAACACTGAAGCTTTCTTT. Protein: CASSPPVQGENTEAFF.

This sequence joins TRBV1 and TRBJ1-1; the D segment call TRBD1 is taken from the table without a DNA check. TRBV1 is flagged as a pseudogene. This CDR3 has 12 amino acids. The CDR3 sequence is CTSSDRGPEAFF. The CDR3 DNA reads as TGCACCAGCAGCGACAGGGGCCCTGAAGCTTTCTTT.

The chain has TRBV10-3 and TRBJ2-3; D possibly corresponds to TRBD2 (6 bases). Germline V gene sequence: CDR1 ENHRY, CDR2 SYGVKD. This CDR3 spans 14 amino acids. The V end was cut by 6 bases, the J end by 6 bases, with 16 bases between. The CDR3 sequence: CAIRRLGWADTQYF. DNA for the CDR3: TGTGCCATCAGGAGACTAGGTTGGGCGGATACGCAGTATTTT.

This chain joins TRBV11-2 and TRBJ1-5, with unresolved D. Trimming left V 1 base short and J 0 bases short, with 13 bases between. The CDR3 sequence is 17 residues long. Germline CDR1 and CDR2: SGHAT and FQNNGV. CDR3 region: CASSLATVRNSNQPQHF. The CDR3 DNA follows: TGTGCCAGCAGCTTAGCAACGGTCAGGAATAGCAATCAGCCCCAGCATTTT.

The J gene is TRBJ2-5, the V gene TRBV29-1, with 8 bases identical to TRBD1. Unmatched junction bases numbered 8, after V lost 8 bases and J lost 3 bases. This CDR3 contains 13 residues. Germline values: CDR1 SQVTM, CDR2 ANQGSEA. The CDR3 DNA is TGCAGCTCTGAGCCGACAGGGGAAGAGACCCAGTACTTC. It encodes CSSEPTGEETQYF.

This sequence joins TRBV7-2 and TRBJ1-5; D is uncertain. CDR3 length equals 15 residues. Trimming cost V 5 bases and J 15 bases, with 26 bases left between them. Germline V lookup: CDR1 SGHTA, CDR2 FQGNSA. The CDR3 reads CASSVFGRRGESRHF. For the CDR3, the DNA is TGTGCCAGCAGCGTTTTTGGACGTCGAGGAGAATCCCGGCATTTT.

Note on this clone: Other DNA sequences in the same sample also yield this CDR3. The J gene is TRBJ1-6, the V gene TRBV11-2; no clear D gene. The CDR3 sequence is 15 residues long. Germline CDR1 is SGHAT and CDR2 is FQNNGV. Trimming removed 1 base from V and 0 bases from J, with 4 bases in between. In nucleotides, the CDR3 is TGTGCCAGCAGCTTAGGGAGCTCCTATAATTCACCCCTCCACTTT. It encodes CASSLGSSYNSPLHF.

The CDR3 sequence: CASSAQAGMRANYGYTF. For the CDR3, the DNA is TGTGCCAGCAGCGCGCAGGCAGGGATGCGAGCTAACTATGGCTACACCTTC. This chain connects TRBV9 to TRBJ1-2; a possible D gene is TRBD1 (5 bases). V was trimmed by 3 bases and J by 0 bases, leaving 18 bases between them. CDR3 size: 17 residues. Looked up from germline, CDR1 is SGDLS and CDR2 is YYNGEE. Variable domain in full (rest from reference TRBV9 and TRBJ1-2): DSGVTQTPKHLITATGQRVTLRCSPRSGDLSVYWYQQSLDQGLQFLIQYYNGEERAKGNILERFSAQQFPDLHSELNLSSLELGDSALYFCASSAQAGMRANYGYTFGSGTRLTVV.